A selection of T cell receptor beta chains follows, all from one sample in a study of blood T cell repertoires in COVID-19. The repertoire was sequenced with immunoSEQ multiplex PCR; TCRdb's copy has only in-frame clones and lacks some. The sample includes about 370,000 clones, around 89% of them seen just once. Sequenced input: PBMCs or T cells enriched from blood (not recorded which). These receptors originate from a young man who had recovered from COVID-19. CDR3s include the opening cysteine and the closing phenylalanine or tryptophan. D genes are given only for firm matches. Part of the rows lack a size; the others show once, few, many or a class for expanded clones.

TRBD1	TRBV29-1	NA	TRBJ1-2	CSVGNRGGYGYTF	TGCAGCGTTGGTAACAGGGGAGGCTATGGCTACACCTTC
TRBD1	TRBV28	few	TRBJ2-6	CASSPNAGTGDYSGANVLTF	TGTGCCAGCAGCCCTAACGCCGGGACAGGGGACTACTCTGGGGCCAACGTCCTGACTTTC
TRBD1	TRBV29-1	NA	TRBJ1-4	CSVADRRNEKLFF	TGCAGCGTTGCGGACAGGAGGAATGAAAAACTGTTTTTT
NA	TRBV2	NA	TRBJ2-1	CASSPEIWRGNNEQFF	TGTGCCAGCAGCCCAGAAATTTGGCGGGGTAACAATGAGCAGTTCTTC
NA	TRBV6-5	NA	TRBJ1-5	CASSSQGAVQPQHF	TGTGCCAGCAGTTCACAGGGCGCGGTTCAGCCCCAGCATTTT
NA	TRBV7-2	NA	TRBJ2-7	CASRYRTVSYEQYF	TGTGCCAGCAGGTACCGGACAGTATCCTACGAGCAGTACTTC
TRBD2	TRBV7-7	NA	TRBJ2-2	CASSRAIAGVTGELFF	TGTGCCAGCAGCCGAGCAATAGCGGGAGTCACCGGGGAGCTGTTTTTT
NA	TRBV28	NA	TRBJ1-5	CASRINSNQPQHF	TGTGCCAGTAGAATCAATAGCAATCAGCCCCAGCATTTT
NA	TRBV3-1/TRBV3-2	NA	TRBJ2-1	CASASQGSYNEQFF	TGTGCCAGCGCCTCACAGGGCTCCTACAATGAGCAGTTCTTC
NA	TRBV3-1/TRBV3-2	NA	TRBJ1-1	CASSQDNRISEAFF	TGTGCCAGCAGCCAAGATAACAGGATATCTGAAGCTTTCTTT
NA	TRBV11-3	few	TRBJ2-7	CASSIDETYEQYF	TGTGCCAGCAGCATAGACGAGACCTACGAGCAGTACTTC
NA	TRBV3-1/TRBV3-2	once	TRBJ2-7	CASSQETGSSYEQYF	TGTGCCAGCAGCCAAGAGACGGGGAGCTCCTACGAGCAGTACTTC
NA	TRBV2	few	TRBJ1-5	CASSDRVGNQPQHF	TGTGCCAGCAGTGACAGGGTTGGCAATCAGCCCCAGCATTTT
NA	TRBV12-3/TRBV12-4	NA	TRBJ2-7	CATLISPNNEQYF	TGTGCCACCCTGATTAGTCCGAATAACGAGCAGTACTTC
NA	TRBV14	NA	TRBJ2-7	CASSKYLDFGSEQYF	TGTGCCAGCAGCAAGTATTTAGACTTCGGGAGTGAGCAGTACTTC
NA	TRBV28	NA	TRBJ1-5	CASSEPRQDQPQHF	TGTGCCAGCAGCGAACCTCGGCAGGATCAGCCCCAGCATTTT
TRBD1	TRBV5-1	NA	TRBJ2-5	CASSLRTGWETQYF	TGCGCCAGCAGCTTGAGGACAGGGTGGGAGACCCAGTACTTC
TRBD2	TRBV11-2	few	TRBJ2-5	CASSSSPGGRETQYF	TGTGCCAGCAGCTCGAGCCCGGGAGGGCGCGAGACCCAGTACTTC
TRBD2	TRBV6-2/TRBV6-3	NA	TRBJ2-2	CASSPRPKTSGREGTGELFF	TGTGCCAGCAGTCCCCGGCCCAAGACTAGCGGGAGGGAGGGCACCGGGGAGCTGTTTTTT
NA	TRBV28	once	TRBJ2-7	CASSFTIGQPYEQYF	TGTGCCAGCAGTTTTACCATCGGACAACCCTACGAGCAGTACTTC
TRBD1	TRBV7-9	NA	TRBJ1-6	CASSLKAPGQGANSPLHF	TGTGCCAGCAGCTTAAAGGCCCCCGGACAGGGGGCGAACTCACCCCTCCACTTT
TRBD1	TRBV11-3	NA	TRBJ2-2	CASKEYRGAGELFF	TGTGCCAGCAAAGAATACAGGGGGGCCGGGGAGCTGTTTTTT
TRBD1	TRBV4-1	NA	TRBJ1-1	CASSQDGTGGFANTEAFF	TGCGCCAGCAGCCAAGACGGGACAGGGGGTTTCGCAAACACTGAAGCTTTCTTT
NA	TRBV6-2/TRBV6-3	NA	TRBJ1-1	CASSYRTGYEDTEAFF	TGTGCCAGCAGTTACCGAACAGGGTATGAAGACACTGAAGCTTTCTTT
NA	TRBV7-2	NA	TRBJ2-5	CASSLSLTGQETQYF	TGTGCCAGCAGCTTAAGCCTAACAGGCCAAGAGACCCAGTACTTC
NA	TRBV11-3	once	TRBJ1-1	CASKKGEGPNTEAFF	TGTGCCAGCAAGAAGGGAGAAGGGCCGAACACTGAAGCTTTCTTT
NA	TRBV5-1	NA	TRBJ2-7	CASSRQNRGYEQYF	TGCGCCAGCAGCCGACAAAACCGGGGCTACGAGCAGTACTTC
NA	TRBV2	NA	TRBJ2-2	CASKSSGVAGELFF	TGTGCCAGCAAGTCGAGTGGAGTCGCCGGGGAGCTGTTTTTT
NA	TRBV18	NA	TRBJ1-1	CASSDRTENTEAFF	TGTGCCAGCTCAGATCGGACAGAGAACACTGAAGCTTTCTTT
TRBD1	TRBV6-5	NA	TRBJ1-1	CASSSRTGNTEAFF	TGTGCCAGCAGTTCACGGACAGGGAACACTGAAGCTTTCTTT
TRBD1	TRBV24-1	NA	TRBJ2-6	CATGDEGQSNSGANVLTF	TGTGCCACCGGGGACGAGGGACAGTCCAACTCTGGGGCCAACGTCCTGACTTTC
TRBD1	TRBV7-9	NA	TRBJ2-1	CASSIKAGTGEQFF	TGTGCCAGCAGTATCAAGGCGGGGACAGGGGAGCAGTTCTTC
NA	TRBV28	once	TRBJ2-7	CASSLHSDSPYEQYF	TGTGCCAGCAGTTTACATAGTGACTCTCCCTACGAGCAGTACTTC
NA	TRBV5-6	NA	TRBJ1-2	CASSLQQGNFYGYTF	TGTGCCAGCAGCTTGCAGCAGGGGAACTTCTATGGCTACACCTTC
TRBD1	TRBV5-4	once	TRBJ2-1	CASSLDAGTGFNEQFF	TGTGCCAGCAGCTTGGACGCCGGGACAGGCTTCAATGAGCAGTTCTTC
NA	TRBV12-2	NA	TRBJ2-1	CASRLPSRDRVYNEQFF	TGTGCAAGTCGCTTACCGTCCCGGGACAGGGTCTACAATGAGCAGTTCTTC
NA	TRBV3-1/TRBV3-2	NA	TRBJ1-1	CASSQVEGDTEAFF	TGTGCCAGCAGCCAAGTAGAGGGGGACACTGAAGCTTTCTTT
NA	TRBV7-2	few	TRBJ2-1	CASSPQGQSYNEQFF	TGTGCCAGCAGCCCCCAGGGGCAATCCTACAATGAGCAGTTCTTC
NA	TRBV6-5	NA	TRBJ1-5	CASRHSDSNQPQHF	TGTGCCAGCAGGCACAGTGATAGCAATCAGCCCCAGCATTTT
TRBD2	TRBV7-8	NA	TRBJ2-7	CASSFNPTSQLSSYEQYF	TGTGCCAGCAGCTTCAACCCGACTAGCCAACTTAGCTCCTACGAGCAGTACTTC
NA	TRBV14	NA	TRBJ2-7	CASSQAKGEVSEQYF	TGTGCCAGCAGCCAAGCGAAAGGGGAGGTGAGCGAGCAGTACTTC
NA	TRBV7-3	NA	TRBJ2-1	CASRTEREANEQFF	TGTGCCAGCCGAACGGAGAGGGAGGCTAATGAGCAGTTCTTC
TRBD1	TRBV7-9	NA	TRBJ1-1	CASSLQGARGTEAFF	TGTGCCAGCAGCCTACAGGGGGCAAGAGGTACTGAAGCTTTCTTT
TRBD1	TRBV30	NA	TRBJ1-2	CAWTSSLTGGISGYTF	TGTGCCTGGACGTCCTCCCTGACAGGGGGAATAAGTGGCTACACCTTC
TRBD2	TRBV25-1	few	TRBJ2-2	CASSPRGGLVSGELFF	TGTGCCAGCAGTCCGCGGGGGGGCCTTGTTTCCGGGGAGCTGTTTTTT
NA	TRBV5-6	NA	TRBJ2-1	CASSTDRYNEQFF	TGTGCCAGCAGCACAGACCGCTACAATGAGCAGTTCTTC
NA	TRBV6-4	NA	TRBJ2-1	CASSGHLGGGYNEQFF	TGTGCCAGCAGTGGCCACCTTGGAGGTGGCTACAATGAGCAGTTCTTC
NA	TRBV27	NA	TRBJ1-1	CASSLFAAVPLMNTEAFF	TGTGCCAGCAGTTTATTCGCGGCCGTTCCTCTCATGAACACTGAAGCTTTCTTT
NA	TRBV19	NA	TRBJ2-3	CASSVITISDTQYF	TGTGCCAGTAGTGTCATTACTATTTCAGATACGCAGTATTTT
NA	TRBV15	NA	TRBJ2-7	CATSGMAGAPYEQYF	TGTGCCACCAGCGGAATGGCGGGGGCTCCCTACGAGCAGTACTTC
TRBD2	TRBV2	NA	TRBJ2-1	CASRVGAAGGYNEQFF	TGTGCCTCCCGAGTGGGGGCAGCGGGGGGCTACAATGAGCAGTTCTTC
TRBD1	TRBV7-9	NA	TRBJ1-1	CASSLVTGKGFF	TGTGCCAGCAGCTTAGTGACAGGGAAAGGTTTCTTT
NA	TRBV5-1	NA	TRBJ1-4	CASSLEGLNEKLFF	TGCGCCAGCAGCTTGGAGGGGTTGAATGAAAAACTGTTTTTT